A single T cell receptor beta chain is shown here with its context. What it binds is not known. The TCR library protocol attached unique molecular identifiers to the individual cDNA molecules. TCRdb reprocessed the 5' RACE reads via MiXCR and lists one record per CDR3 protein. The sample carries 75,000 to 90,000 distinct CDR3 sequences, about 9.4% recorded once. This entry belongs to a study of early T cells in non-severe SARS-CoV-2 infection. The overall study: Bulk RNA taken from unsorted whole blood was sequenced, leaving chains unpaired.

Study observations and caveats: VDJdb-based annotation leaned toward anti-spike CD8 responses and missed private and CD4 specificities.

Germline CDR1 reads GTSNPN; CDR2 reads SVGIG (reference sequence). The CDR3 has 15 residues. The trim removed 4 bases at V and 7 bases at J, leaving 12 bases unmatched. The V gene is TRBV30, the J gene TRBJ2-1; the match to TRBD2 covers 8 bases. This receptor was obtained from an adult who was a healthcare worker with PCR-confirmed SARS-CoV-2 infection or an uninfected control (not recorded which). Sequenced material: whole blood, taken at baseline. The CDR3 nucleotides are TGTGCCTGGAAGGAGCGCGGGAGGATCTGGAATGAGCAGTTCTTC. This codes for CAWKERGRIWNEQFF.